Shown below are 9 T cell receptor delta chains from a single sample sequenced in a study of γδ T cells in repeated Plasmodium falciparum infection. Gammadelta T cells were flow-sorted from PBMC into Vgamma9/Vdelta2+ and Vdelta2-negative populations for bulk analysis. TCRdb re-called clones from the multiplex PCR reads via CATT. The data show about 93,000 delta-chain clones, over 0.75% seen once. The sequencing sample was made of gamma-delta T cells from blood. These receptors were taken from a pool of human donors (malaria-infected and uninfected, not separated).

This clone is medium-sized (0.01 to 0.1%) by share. In the same sample, other DNA sequences code for this CDR3. The V and J genes are TRDV2 and TRDJ1; 9 nucleotides line up with TRDD3. Germline CDR1 reads GEAIGNYY; CDR2 reads EKD. Trimming cost V 1 base and J 0 bases; bases outside gene matches: 14. The CDR3 is made up of 19 amino acids. The CDR3 region is CACDTLTGGTLQYTDKLIF. DNA of the CDR3: TGTGCCTGTGACACGCTTACTGGGGGAACACTCCAGTACACCGATAAACTCATCTTT.

Only a few counts were recorded for this clone. A read error is likely here: a far larger clone is one base away. Other DNA sequences in the sample encode the same CDR3. The rearrangement joins TRDV2 to TRDJ1; 12 bases are shared with TRDD3. Because TCRdb records no J gene, it was assigned here through a match of the DNA to germline. The CDR3 has 18 amino acids. CDR1 is GEAIGNYY, CDR2 EKD, per germline. Unmatched junction bases numbered 14, after V lost 7 bases and J lost 0 bases. The CDR3 coding sequence is TGTGCCTGCGACTCCAAACTGGGGGATACCGGGTACACCGATAAACTCATCTTT. This encodes CACDSKLGDTGYTDKLIF.

This clone occurred a few times. A single base is all that separates this from a far larger clone, so a read error is likely. Other DNA sequences of this sample code for an identical CDR3. The chain has TRAV38-2/DV8 and TRDJ1, with 9 bases fitting TRDD2. V trimming: 3 bases; J trimming: 8 bases; junction bases outside the gene matches: 17. The germline V gene has CDR1 TSESDYY and CDR2 QEAYKQQN. This CDR3 region has 17 residues. The CDR3 loop is CAYRTPGLPTPLSKLIF. CDR3 nucleotide sequence: TGTGCTTATAGGACCCCAGGCCTTCCTACCCCACTATCGAAACTCATCTTT.

This clone came up a few times. The TCRdb record carries a much larger clone's protein, which differs from this DNA's translation at residue 9; a read error is the likely cause, and the protein listed here is the DNA translation. V gene TRDV2 combines with J gene TRDJ1, with D perhaps TRDD3 (6 bases). TCRdb records no J gene; here it was assigned by comparing the DNA to germline. This CDR3 comprises 18 residues. Germline V lookup: CDR1 GEAIGNYY, CDR2 EKD. V dropped 0 bases and J dropped 0 bases, with 19 bases sitting between them. The CDR3 DNA reads as TGTGCCTGTGACACCGGGATGGGGGGTACACCCCACACCGATAAACTCATCTTT. Its translation: CACDTGMGGTPHTDKLIF.

This clone was observed many times. A read error likely explains this, since a far larger clone differs by one base. The same CDR3 arises from other DNA sequences in this sample as well. There is no J gene call, but TRDV2 is given as the V gene; the D call of TRDD3 is as the table states it, not checked on the DNA. This CDR3 is 17 amino acids long. Germline lookup yields CDR1 GEAIGNYY and CDR2 EKD. CDR3 in amino acids: CACDPVLWGTYTDKLIF. The CDR3 coding sequence is TGTGCCTGTGACCCTGTCTTATGGGGAACCTACACCGATAAGCTCATCTTT.

This clone was found a few times. A far larger clone differs by one base, so this is likely a read error. At the DNA level, this CDR3 is encoded by other sequences in the same sample as well. The gene calls are TRDV1 and TRDJ1; 10 bases map to TRDD3. The J gene, left out of TCRdb, was set here by checking the DNA against germline. The J segment lost 0 bases and the V segment lost 1 base, leaving 17 bases of the junction unmatched. CDR1 TSWWSYY and CDR2 QGS come from the germline V gene. This CDR3 has 21 residues. The CDR3 coding sequence is TGTGCTCTTGGGGAACCGACCCACTCCTCTAATGGGGGATACTACACCGATAAACTCATCTTT. Translating it yields CALGEPTHSSNGGYYTDKLIF.

Regarding this clone: For this DNA, TCRdb reports the protein of a much larger clone, which diverges at residue 8, most likely from a read error; the protein presented here is translated directly from the DNA. The chain recombines TRDV2 with TRDJ1; possible D gene TRDD3, 5 bases. Germline values: CDR1 GEAIGNYY, CDR2 EKD. Deletions cut 4 bases from V and 0 bases from J, with 20 bases between. The CDR3 runs to 17 residues. The CDR3 DNA follows: TGTGCCTGTGAGGACCTAACGCCGGGGGCTAACACCGATAAACTCATCTTT. Amino acids: CACEDLTPGANTDKLIF.

Comment on this clone: This likely traces to a read error, being one base from a far larger clone. The identical CDR3 is also encoded by other nucleotide sequences in the sample. This rearrangement joins TRDV1 to TRDJ1, with 7 bases matching TRDD3. There are 19 residues in the CDR3. Germline CDR1 TSWWSYY, CDR2 QGS. Unmatched junction bases numbered 18, after V lost 5 bases and J lost 0 bases. CDR3 sequence reads: CALGSCKWGTRGYTDKLIF. The DNA for the CDR3 is TGTGCTCTTGGGTCCTGTAAGTGGGGGACTCGGGGGTACACCGATAAACTCATCTTT.

This clone was found many times. The protein that TCRdb holds for this DNA derives from a much larger clone and differs from the translated DNA at residue 4, which likely indicates a read error; the protein shown here is translated from the DNA. The chain couples TRDV1 to TRDJ1, with TRDD3 as a possible D gene (6 bases). The V gene's germline CDR1 is TSWWSYY and CDR2 QGS. The CDR3 sequence is 15 residues long. CDR3 residues: CALEEVEDTTDKLIF. CDR3 nucleotides: TGTGCTCTTGAGGAAGTAGAGGATACAACCGATAAACTCATCTTT.